This TCR beta chain was observed in a study of blood T cell repertoires in COVID-19. CDR1 and CDR2 (germline): MNHEY, SVGAGI. The CDR3 is 15 amino acids. With V trimmed by 2 bases and J by 6 bases, 4 bases remained unmatched. Produced via immunoSEQ multiplex PCR; TCRdb's table is partial and in-frame only. The data contain some 140,000 clones, roughly 87% of them singletons. Participant ages covered roughly 18 to 89 years across about two dozen US areas. Donors of Cohort 3 who recovered were those that had two negative PCRs, clearance, or symptom resolution. The sequence derives from a man aged 25-40 years who had recovered from COVID-19. Sequences were obtained from PBMCs or T cells enriched from blood (not recorded which). The rearrangement joins TRBV6-5 to TRBJ2-1; TRBD2 agrees at 10 bases. The CDR3 DNA reads TGTGCCAGCAGTTACGGGAGCGGGAGGGCCAATGAGCAGTTCTTC. Amino acids: CASSYGSGRANEQFF.